This T cell receptor beta chain was identified during a study of CD4 T cells in relation to SARS-CoV-2 and coronaviruses. The CDR3 is made up of 12 amino acids. Germline-derived CDR1 and CDR2 are SEHNR and FQNEAQ (reference sequence). With 1 base removed from V and 6 bases from J, the gap between germline ends came to 6 bases. As concerns this clone: Its antigen is as yet unknown.

Profiling relied on immunoSEQ multiplex PCR, and the TCRdb table lists in-frame clones only, not all of them. Of about 20,000 clones in the sample, around four fifths were seen once. CD4+ T cells from unexposed donors were obtained before the COVID-19 pandemic (2011-2018). CD4+ T cells were isolated from the cells after 10 days of culture. This TCR was sampled from a human donor in good health. Sequencing used CD4+ T cells from PBMCs, cultured in vitro. V usage is TRBV7-9 and J usage is TRBJ1-1; D gene uncertain. This CDR3 is CASSLDSSEAFF. The DNA for the CDR3 is TGTGCCAGCAGCTTAGACAGTTCTGAAGCTTTCTTT.